This T cell receptor beta chain was sequenced in a study of T cells expressing NK-cell markers. On the study more broadly: HCMV seropositivity characterized most of the eight sequenced donors, and seronegativity one. Overall study findings and caveats: Leadership of the CD3+CD56-NKG2C+ fraction also belonged to these clonotypes in several donors. In several donors, dominant CD3+CD56+NKG2C+ clones formed about 1.0-7.0% of CD8+ cells.

Germline-derived CDR1 and CDR2 are SGDLS and YYNGEE. The length of the CDR3 is 13 residues. Remarks on this clonotype: Its target is unknown.

For TCR beta, cDNA was produced by 5'RACE template switching with UMIs. From the 5' RACE reads, TCRdb lists one entry per CDR3 protein and no DNA. The table for this sample gives 500,000 to 600,000 distinct CDR3 sequences. The chain has TRBV9 and TRBJ2-5; absent DNA, TCRdb's TRBD2 call cannot be checked. This receptor was identified in a man younger than 30 in good health. Sequencing was carried out using blood T cells: a sorted CD56 or NKG2C T cell subset, CD4+ or CD8+ T cells, or bulk PBMC T cells (not recorded which). CDR3 sequence reads: CASSVDTRETQYF. Supplemented by reference TRBV9 and TRBJ2-5, the full variable domain reads DSGVTQTPKHLITATGQRVTLRCSPRSGDLSVYWYQQSLDQGLQFLIQYYNGEERAKGNILERFSAQQFPDLHSELNLSSLELGDSALYFCASSVDTRETQYFGPGTRLLVL.